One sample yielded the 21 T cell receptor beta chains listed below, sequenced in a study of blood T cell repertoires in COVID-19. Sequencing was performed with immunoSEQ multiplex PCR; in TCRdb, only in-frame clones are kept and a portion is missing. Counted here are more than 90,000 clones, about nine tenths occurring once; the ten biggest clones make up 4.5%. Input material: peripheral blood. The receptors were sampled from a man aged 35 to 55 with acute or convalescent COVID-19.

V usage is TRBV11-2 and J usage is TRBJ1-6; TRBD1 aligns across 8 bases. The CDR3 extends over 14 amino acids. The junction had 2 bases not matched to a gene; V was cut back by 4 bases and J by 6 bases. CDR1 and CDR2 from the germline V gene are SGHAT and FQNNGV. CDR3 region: CASSYTGGNSPLHF. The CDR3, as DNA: TGTGCCAGCAGCTACACAGGGGGTAATTCACCCCTCCACTTT.

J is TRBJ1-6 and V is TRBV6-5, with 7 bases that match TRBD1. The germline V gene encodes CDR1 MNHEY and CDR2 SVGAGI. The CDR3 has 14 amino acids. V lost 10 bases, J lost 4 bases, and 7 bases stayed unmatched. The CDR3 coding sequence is TGTGCCACCTCCGGGACAGTTTATAATTCACCCCTCCACTTT. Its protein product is CATSGTVYNSPLHF.

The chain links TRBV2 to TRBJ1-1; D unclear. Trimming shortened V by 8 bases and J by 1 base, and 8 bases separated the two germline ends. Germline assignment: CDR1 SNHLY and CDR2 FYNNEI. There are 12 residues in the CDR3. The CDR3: CASGRWNTEAFF. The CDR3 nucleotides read TGTGCCAGCGGCAGGTGGAACACTGAAGCTTTCTTT.

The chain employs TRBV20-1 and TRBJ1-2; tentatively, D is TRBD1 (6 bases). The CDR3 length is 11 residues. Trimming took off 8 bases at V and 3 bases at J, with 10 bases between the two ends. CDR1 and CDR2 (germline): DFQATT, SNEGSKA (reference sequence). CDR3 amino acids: CSPDRDYGYTF. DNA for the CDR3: TGCAGTCCGGACAGAGACTATGGCTACACCTTC.

CDR3 in amino acids: CASSVQGDEQYF. The CDR3 bases are TGTGCCAGCAGTGTACAGGGTGACGAGCAGTACTTC. The genes are TRBV2 and TRBJ2-7, with a possible D match to TRBD1 (6 bases). Germline V gene data show CDR1 as SNHLY and CDR2 as FYNNEI. V lost 4 bases and J lost 5, with 9 bases in between. This CDR3 region has 12 residues.

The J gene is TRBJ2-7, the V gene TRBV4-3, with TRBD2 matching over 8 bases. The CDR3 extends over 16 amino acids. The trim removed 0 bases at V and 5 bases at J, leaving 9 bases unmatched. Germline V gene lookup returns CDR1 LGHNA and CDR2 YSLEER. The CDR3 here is CASSQDPLAGGHEQYF. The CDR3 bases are TGCGCCAGCAGCCAAGATCCTTTGGCGGGGGGCCACGAGCAGTACTTC.

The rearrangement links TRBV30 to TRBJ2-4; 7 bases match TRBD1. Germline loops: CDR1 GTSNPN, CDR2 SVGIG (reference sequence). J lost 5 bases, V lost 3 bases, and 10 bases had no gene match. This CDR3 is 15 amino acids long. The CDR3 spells CAWSKQGKEENIQYF. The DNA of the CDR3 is TGTGCCTGGAGCAAACAGGGGAAGGAGGAAAACATTCAGTACTTC. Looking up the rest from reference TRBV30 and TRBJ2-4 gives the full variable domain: SQTIHQWPATLVQPVGSPLSLECTVEGTSNPNLYWYRQAAGRGLQLLFYSVGIGQISSEVPQNLSASRPQDRQFILSSKKLLLSDSGFYLCAWSKQGKEENIQYFGAGTRLSVL.

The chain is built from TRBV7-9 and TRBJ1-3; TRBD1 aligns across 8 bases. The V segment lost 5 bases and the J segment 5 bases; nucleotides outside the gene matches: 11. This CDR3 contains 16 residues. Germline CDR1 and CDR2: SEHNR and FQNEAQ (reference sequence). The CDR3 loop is CASSPISGTGRNTIYF. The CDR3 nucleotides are TGTGCCAGCAGCCCCATATCGGGGACAGGAAGAAACACCATATATTTT. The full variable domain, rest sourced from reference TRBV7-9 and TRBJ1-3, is DTGVSQNPRHKITKRGQNVTFRCDPISEHNRLYWYRQTLGQGPEFLTYFQNEAQLEKSRLLSDRFSAERPKGSFSTLEIQRTEQGDSAMYLCASSPISGTGRNTIYFGEGSWLTVV.

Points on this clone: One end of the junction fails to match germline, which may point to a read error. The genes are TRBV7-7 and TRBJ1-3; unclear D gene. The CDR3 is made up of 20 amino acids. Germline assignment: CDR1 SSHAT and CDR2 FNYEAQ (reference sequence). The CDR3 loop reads CASSRVPWQRDGRSGNTIYF. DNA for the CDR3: TGTGCTAGCAGCCGCGTGCCGTGGCAGCGGGATGGTCGCTCTGGAAACACCATATATTTT.

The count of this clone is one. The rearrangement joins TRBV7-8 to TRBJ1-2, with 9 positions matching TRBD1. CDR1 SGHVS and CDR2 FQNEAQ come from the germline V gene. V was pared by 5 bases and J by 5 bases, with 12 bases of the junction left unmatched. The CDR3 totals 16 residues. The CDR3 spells CASSPEGGGQGYGYTF. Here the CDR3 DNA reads TGTGCCAGCAGCCCCGAGGGGGGGGGACAGGGATATGGCTACACCTTC.

The CDR3 spells CAIAGTSGTDTQYF. CDR3 nucleotides: TGTGCCATTGCCGGGACTAGCGGCACAGATACGCAGTATTTT. The chain recombines TRBV10-3 with TRBJ2-3; 10 bases match TRBD2. Germline V gene lookup returns CDR1 ENHRY and CDR2 SYGVKD. CDR3 length: 14 residues. Unmatched junction bases numbered 4, after V lost 9 bases and J lost 1 base.

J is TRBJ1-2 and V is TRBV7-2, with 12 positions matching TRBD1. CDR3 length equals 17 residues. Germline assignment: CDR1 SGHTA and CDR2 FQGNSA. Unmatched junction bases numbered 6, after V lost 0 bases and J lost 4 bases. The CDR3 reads CASSLAGQGAGGYGYTF. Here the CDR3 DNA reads TGTGCCAGCAGCTTAGCGGGACAGGGGGCCGGGGGCTATGGCTACACCTTC.

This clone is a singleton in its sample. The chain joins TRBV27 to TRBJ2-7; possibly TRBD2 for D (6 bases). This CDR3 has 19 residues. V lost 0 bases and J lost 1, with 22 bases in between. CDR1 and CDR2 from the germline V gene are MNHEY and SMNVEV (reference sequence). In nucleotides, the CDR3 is TGTGCCAGCAGTTTATCGTTTATGGGACTTGGTTTAAGGTCCTACGAGCAGTACTTC. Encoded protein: CASSLSFMGLGLRSYEQYF.

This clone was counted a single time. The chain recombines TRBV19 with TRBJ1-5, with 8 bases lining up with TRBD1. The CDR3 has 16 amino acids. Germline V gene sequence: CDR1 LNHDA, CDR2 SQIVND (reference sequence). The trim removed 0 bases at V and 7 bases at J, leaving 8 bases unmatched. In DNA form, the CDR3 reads TGTGCCAGTAGTATAGAAAGGACAGGGACGCGCCAGCCCCAGCATTTT. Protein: CASSIERTGTRQPQHF.

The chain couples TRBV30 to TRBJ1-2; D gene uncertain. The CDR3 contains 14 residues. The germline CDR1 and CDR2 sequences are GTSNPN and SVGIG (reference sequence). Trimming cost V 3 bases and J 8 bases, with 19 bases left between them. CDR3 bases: TGTGCCTGGAGGTCTCCTGAGCGGATGGTGGGCTACACCTTC. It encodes CAWRSPERMVGYTF. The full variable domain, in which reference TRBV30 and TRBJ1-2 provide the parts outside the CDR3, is SQTIHQWPATLVQPVGSPLSLECTVEGTSNPNLYWYRQAAGRGLQLLFYSVGIGQISSEVPQNLSASRPQDRQFILSSKKLLLSDSGFYLCAWRSPERMVGYTFGSGTRLTVV.

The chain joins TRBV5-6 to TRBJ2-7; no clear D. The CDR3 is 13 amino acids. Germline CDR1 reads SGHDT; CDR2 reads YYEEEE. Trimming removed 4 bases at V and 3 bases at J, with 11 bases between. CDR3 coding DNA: TGTGCCAGCAGCCCACAACCGATCTACGAGCAGTACTTC. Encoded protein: CASSPQPIYEQYF.

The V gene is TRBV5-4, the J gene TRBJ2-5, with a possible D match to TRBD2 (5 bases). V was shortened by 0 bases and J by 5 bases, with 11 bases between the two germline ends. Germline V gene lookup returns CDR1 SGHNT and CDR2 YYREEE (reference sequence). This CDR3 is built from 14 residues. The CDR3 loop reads CASSLAGNGETQYF. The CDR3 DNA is TGTGCCAGCAGCTTGGCGGGGAATGGGGAGACCCAGTACTTC.

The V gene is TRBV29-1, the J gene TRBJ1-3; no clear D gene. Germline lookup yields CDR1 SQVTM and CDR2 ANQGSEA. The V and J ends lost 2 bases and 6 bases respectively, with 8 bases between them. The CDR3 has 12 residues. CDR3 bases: TGCAGCGTTGAAACAAATACAAACACCATATATTTT. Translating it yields CSVETNTNTIYF.

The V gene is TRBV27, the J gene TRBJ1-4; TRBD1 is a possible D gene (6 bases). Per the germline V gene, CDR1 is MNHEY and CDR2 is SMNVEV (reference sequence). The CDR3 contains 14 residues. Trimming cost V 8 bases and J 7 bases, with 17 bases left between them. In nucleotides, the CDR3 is TGTGCCAGCCGCCGAACAGGGTTAGGTGAAAAACTGTTTTTT. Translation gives CASRRTGLGEKLFF. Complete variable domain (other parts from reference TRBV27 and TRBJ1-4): EAQVTQNPRYLITVTGKKLTVTCSQNMNHEYMSWYRQDPGLGLRQIYYSMNVEVTDKGDVPEGYKVSRKEKRNFPLILESPSPNQTSLYFCASRRTGLGEKLFFGSGTQLSVL.

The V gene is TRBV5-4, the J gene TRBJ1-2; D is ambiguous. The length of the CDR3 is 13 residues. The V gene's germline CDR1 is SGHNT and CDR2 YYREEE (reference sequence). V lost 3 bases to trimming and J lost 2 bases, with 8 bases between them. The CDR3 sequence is CASSSGRNYGYTF. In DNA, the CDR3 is TGTGCCAGCAGCTCCGGGAGAAACTATGGCTACACCTTC.

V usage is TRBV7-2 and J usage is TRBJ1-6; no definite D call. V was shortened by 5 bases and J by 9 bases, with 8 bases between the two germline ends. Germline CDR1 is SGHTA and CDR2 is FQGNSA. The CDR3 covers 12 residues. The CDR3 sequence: CASSRAGSPLHF. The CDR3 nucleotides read TGTGCCAGCAGCCGCGCTGGTTCACCCCTCCACTTT.